This TCR beta chain is from a study of blood T cell repertoires in COVID-19. The CDR3 has 15 residues. V lost 5 bases to trimming and J lost 2 bases, with 13 bases between them. The germline CDR1 and CDR2 sequences are LNHNV and YYDKDF (reference sequence). Method: immunoSEQ multiplex PCR; TCRdb's copy keeps in-frame clones and lacks some. The sample includes about 140,000 clones, approximately 85% seen only once; the top ten take 2.5% to 3%. The chain joins TRBV15 to TRBJ1-5, with a weak D call TRBD1 (6 bases). This TCR derives from a man between 50 and 59 years old with acute or convalescent COVID-19. The specimen was peripheral blood. The CDR3 bases are TGTGCCACCAGCCCGCCGGGGGGCGGCAATCAGCCCCAGCATTTT. It specifies CATSPPGGGNQPQHF. Based on the CDR3 plus reference TRBV15 and TRBJ1-5, the full variable domain is DAMVIQNPRYQVTQFGKPVTLSCSQTLNHNVMYWYQQKSSQAPKLLFHYYDKDFNNEADTPDNFQSRRPNTSFCFLDIRSPGLGDTAMYLCATSPPGGGNQPQHFGDGTRLSIL.